The sequence of this T cell receptor beta chain was determined in a study of blood T cells in healthy people across ages. Study observations and caveats: Percentage of naive T cells showed a strong correlation with TCR beta diversity. Long-lived and aged donors differed, with more naive CD4+ cells and higher diversity in the long-lived.

With regard to this clonotype: Its antigen is currently unknown.

Researchers report isolating at least 6 million PBMCs per sample. Together with a sample-barcoded 5' primer, a J-beta primer mix was included in a second PCR lasting roughly 6 to 12 cycles. One entry per CDR3 protein, called by TCRdb with MiXCR from the 5' RACE reads. The sample yields about 1.4 million distinct CDR3 sequences, around 59% seen once. Sequencing used blood. The clonotype comes from a man between 18 and 29 years old in good health.

CDR3 nucleotides: TGTGCCAGCAGCTCGGGGGCAACGTCGGAGACCCAGTACTTC. Its translation is CASSSGATSETQYF. V and J are TRBV28 and TRBJ2-7; D may correspond to TRBD1 or TRBD2 (6 bases each). The DNA end is a closer match to TRBJ2-5, so the J assignment may be wrong. CDR3 length: 14 residues. Per germline, CDR1 MDHEN and CDR2 SYDVKM.